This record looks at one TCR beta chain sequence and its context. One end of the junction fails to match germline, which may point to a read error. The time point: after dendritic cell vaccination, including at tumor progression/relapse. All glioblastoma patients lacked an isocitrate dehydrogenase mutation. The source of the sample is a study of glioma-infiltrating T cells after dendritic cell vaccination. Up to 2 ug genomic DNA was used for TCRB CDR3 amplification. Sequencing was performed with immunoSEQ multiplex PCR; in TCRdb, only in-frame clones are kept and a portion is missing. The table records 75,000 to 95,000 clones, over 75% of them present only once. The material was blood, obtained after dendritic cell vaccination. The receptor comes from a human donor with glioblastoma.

DNA for the CDR3: TGTGCTAGCAGTCAGACAGGGGGCAGTGAGACCCAGTACTTC. Its translation is CASSQTGGSETQYF. V and J are TRBV7-7 and TRBJ2-5, with 10 bases identical to TRBD1. Per germline, CDR1 SSHAT and CDR2 FNYEAQ (reference sequence). CDR3 length: 14 residues.